A single sample is the source of the 8 T cell receptor beta chains below, sequenced in a study of yellow fever vaccine responses in identical twins. Via MiXCR, TCRdb re-called the RT-PCR reads, giving one row per CDR3 protein. The sample comprises fewer than 4,500 distinct CDR3 sequences, 90% of which are singletons, and around 1.8% rests with the top ten. This specimen consisted of T cells from blood (PBMCs), unsorted or a sorted subset (not recorded which), obtained before or after yellow fever vaccination (not recorded which). Receptors originate from a young woman who received the yellow fever vaccine.

The chain uses TRBV12-2 and TRBJ2-7. TRBV12-2 is a pseudogene. The length of the CDR3 is 13 residues. The CDR3 loop is CASRYESSYEQYF. CDR3 nucleotides: TGTGCAAGTCGCTACGAGAGCAGTTACGAGCAGTACTTC.

In this sample, this clonotype turned up once. The rearrangement uses TRBV15 and TRBJ1-5; D gene ambiguous. Per the germline V gene, CDR1 is LNHNV and CDR2 is YYDKDF (reference sequence). This CDR3 comprises 14 residues. Trimming shortened V by 2 bases and J by 7 bases, and 12 bases separated the two germline ends. In DNA form, the CDR3 reads TGTGCCACCAGCAGACCGGACCCGCTGCAGCCCCAGCATTTT. Protein: CATSRPDPLQPQHF.

The CDR3 sequence: CASSPAASGSYEQYF. The CDR3 bases are TGTGCCAGCAGCCCAGCGGCTAGCGGCTCCTACGAGCAGTACTTC. The V call is TRBV3-1, the J call TRBJ2-7, with TRBD2 matching 7 bases. V dropped 4 bases and J dropped 0; count of bases not matched to a gene: 6. The CDR3 runs 15 residues. Germline CDR1 LGHDT, CDR2 YNNKEL (reference sequence).

CDR3 sequence (DNA): TGTGCCAGCAGCTCGATCTCCCAGCGGGAGGTAAATGAGCAGTTCTTC. Encoded protein: CASSSISQREVNEQFF. This chain uses TRBV11-1 with TRBJ2-1; 9 nucleotides align to TRBD2. Germline CDR1 and CDR2: SGHAT and FQDESV (reference sequence). This CDR3 spans 16 amino acids. V was clipped by 4 bases and J by 7 bases; unmatched bases: 11.

The genes are TRBV7-9 and TRBJ2-7; D not resolved. The CDR3 spans 12 residues. V lost 1 base and J 5 bases, leaving 6 bases between the germline ends. Germline-derived CDR1 and CDR2 are SEHNR and FQNEAQ (reference sequence). CDR3 DNA sequence: TGTGCCAGCAGCTTAGTTGTCGACGAGCAGTACTTC. It specifies CASSLVVDEQYF. Filled out from reference TRBV7-9 and TRBJ2-7, the complete variable domain reads DTGVSQNPRHKITKRGQNVTFRCDPISEHNRLYWYRQTLGQGPEFLTYFQNEAQLEKSRLLSDRFSAERPKGSFSTLEIQRTEQGDSAMYLCASSLVVDEQYFGPGTRLTVT.

This sequence joins TRBV3-1 and TRBJ2-1; no definite D call. The germline V gene encodes CDR1 LGHDT and CDR2 YNNKEL (reference sequence). CDR3 length: 12 amino acids. V was clipped by 4 bases and J by 6 bases, with 7 bases between them. The CDR3 DNA follows: TGTGCCAGCAGCCTGCTGGTCAATGAGCAGTTCTTC. It is translated as CASSLLVNEQFF.

This sequence joins TRBV7-9 and TRBJ1-5; D is unresolved. V gave up 5 bases and J gave up 5 bases, with 7 bases separating them. The CDR3 runs 12 residues. Germline CDR1 and CDR2: SEHNR and FQNEAQ (reference sequence). The CDR3 DNA follows: TGTGCCAGCAGCCCGGGAGATCAGCCCCAGCATTTT. This gives the protein CASSPGDQPQHF.

This sequence joins TRBV29-1 and TRBJ2-7; D is perhaps TRBD2 (6 bases). This CDR3 has 15 residues. Germline CDR1 SQVTM, CDR2 ANQGSEA. V lost 1 base to trimming and J lost 3 bases, with 16 bases between them. CDR3 coding DNA: TGCAGCGTTGAAGCCCGGGAGCGGACGAACTACGAGCAGTACTTC. Translated: CSVEARERTNYEQYF.